Included here is one T cell receptor (beta chain) sequence, with context. No antigen is known for it. Regarding treatment: about 20 received Ad26.COV2.S at low or high dose, single or two shots; 5 received placebo; per-sample allocation not given. Material that was analyzed had been drawn on day 63 after the first vaccine or placebo injection. This sample is part of a study of Ad26.COV2.S vaccination and SARS-CoV-2 variants. Study as a whole: Intramuscular Ad26.COV2.S at 5x10^10 or 1x10^11 viral particles. Study-wide results and caveats: Vaccinees reportedly had broad spike-specific CD8+ and CD4+ T cell responses. Recipients given vaccine exceeded placebo recipients in spike-specific TCR breadth.

Germline V gene data show CDR1 as SGHDN and CDR2 as FVKESK. This CDR3 comprises 16 residues. Deletions cut 4 bases from V and 4 bases from J, with 17 bases between. Only in-frame clones appear in the TCRdb table, and some are missing; sequencing was by immunoSEQ multiplex PCR. The sample yields 300,000 to 400,000 clones, about 86% seen once. The chain combines TRBV14 with TRBJ2-1; D may correspond to TRBD1 or TRBD2 (6 bases each). This TCR came from a person between 18 and 59 years old who received the Ad26.COV2.S COVID-19 vaccine or a placebo. The sequenced sample was peripheral blood, obtained in a trial of Ad26.COV2.S vaccine versus placebo. CDR3 coding DNA: TGTGCCAGCAGCCGGCCCGGAGGGGGGCGTTACAATGAGCAGTTCTTC. It encodes CASSRPGGGRYNEQFF.